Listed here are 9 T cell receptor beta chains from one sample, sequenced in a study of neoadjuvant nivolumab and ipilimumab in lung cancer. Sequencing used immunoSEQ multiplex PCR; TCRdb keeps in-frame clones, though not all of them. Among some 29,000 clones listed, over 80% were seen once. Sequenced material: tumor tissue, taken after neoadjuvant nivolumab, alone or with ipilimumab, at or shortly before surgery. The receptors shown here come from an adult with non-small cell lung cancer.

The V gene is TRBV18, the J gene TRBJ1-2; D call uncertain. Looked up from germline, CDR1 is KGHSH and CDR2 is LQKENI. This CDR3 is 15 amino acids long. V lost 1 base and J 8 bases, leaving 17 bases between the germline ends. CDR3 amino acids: CASSPQAGGGAGYTF. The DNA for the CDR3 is TGTGCCAGCTCACCACAGGCTGGAGGTGGAGCGGGCTACACCTTC.

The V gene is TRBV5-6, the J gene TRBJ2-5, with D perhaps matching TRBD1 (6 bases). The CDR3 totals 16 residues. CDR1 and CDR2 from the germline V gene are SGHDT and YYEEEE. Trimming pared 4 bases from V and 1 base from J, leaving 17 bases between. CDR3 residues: CASSIRPQGAQETQYF. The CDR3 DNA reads TGTGCCAGCAGCATACGGCCACAGGGTGCCCAAGAGACCCAGTACTTC.

This chain's CDR3 is CASSLYVQDTQYF. The CDR3 DNA sequence: TGTGCCAGCAGTTTATACGTTCAAGATACGCAGTATTTT. The chain carries TRBV27 and TRBJ2-3; no firm D call. The CDR3 spans 13 residues. V lost 1 base and J lost 5, with 7 bases in between. Per germline, CDR1 MNHEY and CDR2 SMNVEV (reference sequence).

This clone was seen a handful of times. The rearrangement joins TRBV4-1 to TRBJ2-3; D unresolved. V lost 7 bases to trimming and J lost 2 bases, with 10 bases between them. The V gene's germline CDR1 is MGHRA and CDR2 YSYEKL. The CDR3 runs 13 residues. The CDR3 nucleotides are TGCGCCAGCACGGACCTGCTCACAGATACGCAGTATTTT. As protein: CASTDLLTDTQYF.

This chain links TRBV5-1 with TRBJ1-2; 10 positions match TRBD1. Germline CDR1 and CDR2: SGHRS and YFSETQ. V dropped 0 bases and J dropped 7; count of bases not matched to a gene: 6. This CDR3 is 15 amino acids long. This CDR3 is CASSLGGQGQFGYTF. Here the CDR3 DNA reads TGCGCCAGCAGCTTGGGGGGACAGGGGCAATTTGGCTACACCTTC.

Here the CDR3 DNA reads TGCGCCAGTATGACCGGGACAGGGGGCTGGGAGCAGTACTTC. Its translation is CASMTGTGGWEQYF. The chain couples TRBV5-1 to TRBJ2-7; the match to TRBD1 covers 12 bases. This CDR3 is built from 14 residues. V dropped 8 bases and J dropped 7; count of bases not matched to a gene: 10. Germline values: CDR1 SGHRS, CDR2 YFSETQ.

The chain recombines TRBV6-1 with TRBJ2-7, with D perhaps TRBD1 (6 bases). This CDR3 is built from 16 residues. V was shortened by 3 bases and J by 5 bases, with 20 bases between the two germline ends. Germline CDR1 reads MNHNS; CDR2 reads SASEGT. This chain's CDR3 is CASSDLLPTGSDEQYF. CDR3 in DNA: TGTGCCAGCAGTGATCTCCTACCGACAGGTTCCGACGAGCAGTACTTC.

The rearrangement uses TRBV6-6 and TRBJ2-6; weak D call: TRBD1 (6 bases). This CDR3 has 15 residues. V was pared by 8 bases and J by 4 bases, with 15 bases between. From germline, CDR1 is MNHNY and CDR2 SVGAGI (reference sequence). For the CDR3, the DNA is TGTGCCAGCCAAAGCTCAGGGGCCGGGGCCAACGTCCTGACTTTC. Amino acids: CASQSSGAGANVLTF.

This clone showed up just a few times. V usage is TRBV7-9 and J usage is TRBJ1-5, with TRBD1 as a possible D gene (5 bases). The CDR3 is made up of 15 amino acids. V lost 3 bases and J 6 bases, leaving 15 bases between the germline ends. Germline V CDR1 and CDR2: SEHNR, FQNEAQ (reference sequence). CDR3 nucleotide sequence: TGTGCCAGCAGCTTGGACGGAAGCGGGGCTCAGCCCCAGCATTTT. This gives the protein CASSLDGSGAQPQHF.